This TCR beta chain is from a study of cytomegalovirus exposure and HLA in healthy donors. This clone was seen only a few times. What it binds is unknown. It was with 60 Vbeta and 13 Jbeta primers that the PCR ran. TCRdb's copy holds only in-frame clones and misses some; the assay was immunoSEQ multiplex PCR. The sample shows some 170,000 clones, 82% of them seen only once. Study-wide results and limits: Investigators reported around 150 TCR beta chains as tied to cytomegalovirus.

Germline CDR1 reads MNHEY; CDR2 reads SMNVEV (reference sequence). The CDR3 has 12 residues. V was pared by 5 bases and J by 7 bases, with 3 bases of the junction left unmatched. The gene calls are TRBV27 and TRBJ2-3, with 7 bases aligning to TRBD1. This TCR was sampled from a girl between 5 and 17 years old in good health and CMV-seropositive. The sample comprised PBMCs. The CDR3 DNA sequence: TGTGCCAGCAGTCTACAGGGGCATACGCAGTATTTT. This sequence encodes CASSLQGHTQYF.